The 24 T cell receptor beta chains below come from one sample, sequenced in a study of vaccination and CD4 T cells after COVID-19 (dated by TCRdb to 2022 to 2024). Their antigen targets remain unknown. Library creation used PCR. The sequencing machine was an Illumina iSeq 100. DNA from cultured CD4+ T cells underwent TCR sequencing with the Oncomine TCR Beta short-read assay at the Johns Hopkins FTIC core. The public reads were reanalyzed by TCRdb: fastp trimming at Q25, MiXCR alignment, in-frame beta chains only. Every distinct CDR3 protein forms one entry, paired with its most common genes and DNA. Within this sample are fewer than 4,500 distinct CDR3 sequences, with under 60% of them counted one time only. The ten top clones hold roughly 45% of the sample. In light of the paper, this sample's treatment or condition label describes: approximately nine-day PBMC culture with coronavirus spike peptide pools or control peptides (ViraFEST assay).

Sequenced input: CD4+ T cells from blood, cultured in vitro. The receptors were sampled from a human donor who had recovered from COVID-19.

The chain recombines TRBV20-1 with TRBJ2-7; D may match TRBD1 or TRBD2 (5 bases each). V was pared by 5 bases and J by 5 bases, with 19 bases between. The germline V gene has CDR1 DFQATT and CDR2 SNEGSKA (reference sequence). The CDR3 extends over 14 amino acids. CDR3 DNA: TGCAGTGCTCATGGGACGGTGTTAAGGGACGAGCAGTACTTC. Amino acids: CSAHGTVLRDEQYF.

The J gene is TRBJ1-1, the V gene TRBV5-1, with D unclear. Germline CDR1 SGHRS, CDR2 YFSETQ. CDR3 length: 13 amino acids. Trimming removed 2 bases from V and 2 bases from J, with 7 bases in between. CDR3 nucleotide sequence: TGCGCCAGCAGCTTAACGGGTAACACTGAAGCTTTCTTT. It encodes CASSLTGNTEAFF.

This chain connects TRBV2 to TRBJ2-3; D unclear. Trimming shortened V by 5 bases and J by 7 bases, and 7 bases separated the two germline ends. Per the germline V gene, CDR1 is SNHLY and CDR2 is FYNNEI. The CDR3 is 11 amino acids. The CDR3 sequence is CASSFSNTQYF. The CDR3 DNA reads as TGTGCCAGCAGTTTTAGTAATACGCAGTATTTT.

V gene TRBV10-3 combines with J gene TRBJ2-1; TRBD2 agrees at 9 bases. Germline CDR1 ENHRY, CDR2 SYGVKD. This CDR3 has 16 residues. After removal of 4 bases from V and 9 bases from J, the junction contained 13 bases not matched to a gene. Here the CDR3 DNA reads TGTGCCATCAGTGTGGCCTCGGGACTAGCCGCCGGTGAGCAGTTCTTC. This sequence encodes CAISVASGLAAGEQFF.

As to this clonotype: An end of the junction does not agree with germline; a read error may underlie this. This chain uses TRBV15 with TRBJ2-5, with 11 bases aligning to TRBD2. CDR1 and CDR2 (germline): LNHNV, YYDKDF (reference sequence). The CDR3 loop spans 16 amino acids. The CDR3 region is CATSRPGLAVQETLYF. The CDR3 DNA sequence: TGTGCCACCAGCAGACCGGGACTAGCGGTCCAAGAGACCCTGTACTTC.

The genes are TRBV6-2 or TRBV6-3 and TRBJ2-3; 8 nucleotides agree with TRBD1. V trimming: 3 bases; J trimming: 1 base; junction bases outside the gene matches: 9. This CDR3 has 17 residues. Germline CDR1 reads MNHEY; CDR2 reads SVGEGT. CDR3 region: CASSYKSGGDGTDTQYF. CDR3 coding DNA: TGTGCCAGCAGTTATAAATCAGGGGGCGACGGCACAGATACGCAGTATTTT.

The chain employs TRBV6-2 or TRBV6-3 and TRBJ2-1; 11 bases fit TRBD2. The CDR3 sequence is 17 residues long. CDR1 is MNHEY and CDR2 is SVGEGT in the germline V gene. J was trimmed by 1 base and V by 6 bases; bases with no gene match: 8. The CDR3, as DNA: TGTGCCAGCAGATTCCTAACTAGCGGGAGTTCCTACAATGAGCAGTTCTTC. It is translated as CASRFLTSGSSYNEQFF.

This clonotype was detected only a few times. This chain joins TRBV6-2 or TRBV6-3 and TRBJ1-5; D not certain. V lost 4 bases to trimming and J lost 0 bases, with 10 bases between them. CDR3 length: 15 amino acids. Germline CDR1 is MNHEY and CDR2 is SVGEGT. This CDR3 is CASSSVIHSNQPQHF. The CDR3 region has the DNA TGTGCCAGCAGTTCAGTGATTCATAGCAATCAGCCCCAGCATTTT.

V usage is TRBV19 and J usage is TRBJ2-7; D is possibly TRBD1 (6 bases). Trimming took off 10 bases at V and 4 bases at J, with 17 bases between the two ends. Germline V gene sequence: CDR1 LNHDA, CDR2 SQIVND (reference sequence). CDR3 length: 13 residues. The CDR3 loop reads CAKSTGLLYEQYF. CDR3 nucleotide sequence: TGTGCCAAATCGACAGGCCTCCTATACGAGCAGTACTTC.

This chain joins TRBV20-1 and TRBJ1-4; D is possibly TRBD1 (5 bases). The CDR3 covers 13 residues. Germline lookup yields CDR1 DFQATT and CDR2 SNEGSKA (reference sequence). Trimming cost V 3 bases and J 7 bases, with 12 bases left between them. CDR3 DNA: TGCAGTGCTAGCTTCGCAGGGCGTGAAAAACTGTTTTTT. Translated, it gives CSASFAGREKLFF.

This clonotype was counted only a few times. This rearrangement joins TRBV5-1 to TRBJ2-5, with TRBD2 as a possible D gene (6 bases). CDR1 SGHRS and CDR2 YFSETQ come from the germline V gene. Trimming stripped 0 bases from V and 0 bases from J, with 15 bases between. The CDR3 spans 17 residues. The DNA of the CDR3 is TGCGCCAGCAGCTTGGCCGGCGGGGTGGGGTACCAAGAGACCCAGTACTTC. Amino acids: CASSLAGGVGYQETQYF.

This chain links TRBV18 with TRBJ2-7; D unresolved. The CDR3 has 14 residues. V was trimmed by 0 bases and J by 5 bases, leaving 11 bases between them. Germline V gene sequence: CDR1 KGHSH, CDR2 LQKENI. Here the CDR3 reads CASSPPTRDDEQYF. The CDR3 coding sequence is TGTGCCAGCTCACCACCGACCAGAGATGACGAGCAGTACTTC.

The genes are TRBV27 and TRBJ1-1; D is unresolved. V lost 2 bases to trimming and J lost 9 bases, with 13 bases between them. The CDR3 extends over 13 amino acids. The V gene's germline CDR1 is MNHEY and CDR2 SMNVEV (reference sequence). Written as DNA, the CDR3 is TGTGCCAGCAGTTTAGATTGGAGCAAAAAAGCTTTCTTT. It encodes CASSLDWSKKAFF.

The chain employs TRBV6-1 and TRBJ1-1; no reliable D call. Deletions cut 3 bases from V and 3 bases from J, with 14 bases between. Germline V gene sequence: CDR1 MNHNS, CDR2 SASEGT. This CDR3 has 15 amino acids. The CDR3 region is CASSDVSGGYTEAFF. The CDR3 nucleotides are TGTGCCAGCAGTGACGTATCCGGAGGATACACTGAAGCTTTCTTT.

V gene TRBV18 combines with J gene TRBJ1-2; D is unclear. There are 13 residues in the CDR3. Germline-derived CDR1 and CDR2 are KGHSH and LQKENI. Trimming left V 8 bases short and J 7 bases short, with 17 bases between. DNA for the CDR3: TGTGCCAGCCATAACGACCCGGTGGGTGGCTACACCTTC. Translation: CASHNDPVGGYTF.

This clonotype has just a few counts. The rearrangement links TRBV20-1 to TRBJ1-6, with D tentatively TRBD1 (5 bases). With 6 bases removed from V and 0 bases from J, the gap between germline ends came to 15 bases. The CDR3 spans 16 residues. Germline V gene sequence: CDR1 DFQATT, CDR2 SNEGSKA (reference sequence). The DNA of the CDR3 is TGCAGTGCAAACGCGGCGGGGGGCTCCTATAATTCACCCCTCCACTTT. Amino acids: CSANAAGGSYNSPLHF.

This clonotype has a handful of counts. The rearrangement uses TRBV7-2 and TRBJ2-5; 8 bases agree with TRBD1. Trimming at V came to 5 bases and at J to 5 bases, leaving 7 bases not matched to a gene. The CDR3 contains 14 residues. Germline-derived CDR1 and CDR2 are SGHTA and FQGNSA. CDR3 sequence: CASSPDRARETQYF. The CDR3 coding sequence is TGTGCCAGCAGCCCGGACAGGGCGAGGGAGACCCAGTACTTC.

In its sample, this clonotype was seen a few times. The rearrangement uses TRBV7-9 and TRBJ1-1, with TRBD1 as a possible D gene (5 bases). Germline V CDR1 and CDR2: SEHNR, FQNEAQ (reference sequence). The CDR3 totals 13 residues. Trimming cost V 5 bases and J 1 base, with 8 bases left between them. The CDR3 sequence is CASSMTENTEAFF. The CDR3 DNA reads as TGTGCCAGCAGCATGACAGAGAACACTGAAGCTTTCTTT.

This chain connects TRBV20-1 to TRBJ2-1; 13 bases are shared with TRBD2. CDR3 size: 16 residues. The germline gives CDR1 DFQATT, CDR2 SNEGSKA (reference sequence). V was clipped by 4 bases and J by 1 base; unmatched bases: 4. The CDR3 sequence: CSANGLAGDSYNEQFF. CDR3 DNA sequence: TGCAGTGCTAACGGACTAGCGGGGGATTCCTACAATGAGCAGTTCTTC.

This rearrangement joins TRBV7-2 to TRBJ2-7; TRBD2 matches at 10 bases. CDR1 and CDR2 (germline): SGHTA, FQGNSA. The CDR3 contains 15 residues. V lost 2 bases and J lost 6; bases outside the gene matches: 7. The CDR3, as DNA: TGTGCCAGCAGCTTATTCGGTCTAGCGGGGGTCGAGCAGTACTTC. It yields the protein CASSLFGLAGVEQYF.

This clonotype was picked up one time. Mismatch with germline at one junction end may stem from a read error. The CDR3: CASSNSRGSNPEAFF. DNA for the CDR3: TGTGCCAGCAGTAACTCCAGGGGATCGAACCCTGAAGCTTTCTTT. V is TRBV27 and J is TRBJ1-1; weak D call: TRBD1 (6 bases). CDR3 length equals 15 residues. The germline gives CDR1 MNHEY, CDR2 SMNVEV (reference sequence).

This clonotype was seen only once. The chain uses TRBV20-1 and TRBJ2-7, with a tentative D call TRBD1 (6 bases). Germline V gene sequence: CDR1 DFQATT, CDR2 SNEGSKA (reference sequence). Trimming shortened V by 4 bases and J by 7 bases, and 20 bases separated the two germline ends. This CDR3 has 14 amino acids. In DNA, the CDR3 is TGCAGTGCTAATAACGGACCCAGGGGTCGGGAGCAGTACTTC. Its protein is CSANNGPRGREQYF.

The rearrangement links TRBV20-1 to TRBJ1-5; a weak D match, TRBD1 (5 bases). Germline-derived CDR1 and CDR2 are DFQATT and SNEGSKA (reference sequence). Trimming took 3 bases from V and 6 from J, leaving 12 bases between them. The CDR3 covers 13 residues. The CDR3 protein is CSASTGPGQPQHF. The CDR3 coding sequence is TGCAGTGCTAGTACGGGGCCGGGTCAGCCCCAGCATTTT.

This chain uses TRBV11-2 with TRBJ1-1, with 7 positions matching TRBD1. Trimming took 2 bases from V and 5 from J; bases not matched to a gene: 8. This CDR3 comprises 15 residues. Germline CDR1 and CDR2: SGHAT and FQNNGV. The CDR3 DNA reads TGTGCCAGCAGCTTAAGGGTGACAGGGAGAACTGAAGCTTTCTTT. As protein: CASSLRVTGRTEAFF.